One and the same sample provided the 9 T cell receptor beta chains below, sequenced in a study of blood T cell repertoires in COVID-19. Sequenced by immunoSEQ multiplex PCR; TCRdb stores in-frame clones only, minus some. The sample yields about 150,000 clones, around 80% seen once. The sample taken for sequencing was peripheral blood. All receptors come from a woman aged 50 to 60 in a cohort sampled during active or convalescent COVID-19.

The chain combines TRBV12-5 with TRBJ1-5; 9 bases are shared with TRBD1. Germline CDR1 reads LGHNT; CDR2 reads FRNRAP. The junction had 6 bases not matched to a gene; V was cut back by 6 bases and J by 3 bases. This CDR3 spans 15 amino acids. The CDR3 DNA reads as TGTGCTAGTGGCCAGGGACAGGGCCCCAATCAGCCCCAGCATTTT. Translation: CASGQGQGPNQPQHF.

The V and J genes are TRBV5-1 and TRBJ2-1; perhaps TRBD1 as D (5 bases). With 1 base removed from V and 8 bases from J, the gap between germline ends came to 10 bases. There are 13 residues in the CDR3. CDR1 is SGHRS, CDR2 YFSETQ, per germline. The DNA of the CDR3 is TGCGCCAGCAGCTTGATAGGGGTAGATGAGCAGTTCTTC. Protein product: CASSLIGVDEQFF.

The chain combines TRBV19 with TRBJ2-7; D may be TRBD1 (5 bases). This CDR3 comprises 14 residues. Germline CDR1 LNHDA, CDR2 SQIVND (reference sequence). Trimming left V 4 bases short and J 2 bases short, with 12 bases between. In DNA, the CDR3 is TGTGCCAGTAGTAAAGAGACAGCAACCTACGAGCAGTACTTC. Translated: CASSKETATYEQYF.

CDR3 protein: CASSPGTGRVAEAFF. CDR3 DNA: TGCGCCAGCAGCCCGGGAACAGGGAGGGTGGCTGAAGCTTTCTTT. The chain carries TRBV5-1 and TRBJ1-1, with a tentative D call TRBD1 (6 bases). CDR3 length: 15 amino acids. Between the trimmed V and J ends, which lost 4 bases and 6 bases, there was a span of 19 bases. Germline values: CDR1 SGHRS, CDR2 YFSETQ.

This clone has just a few counts. The J gene is TRBJ1-3, the V gene TRBV9; D is unresolved. This CDR3 has 13 amino acids. Trimming cost V 0 bases and J 3 bases, with 4 bases left between them. Germline V gene data show CDR1 as SGDLS and CDR2 as YYNGEE. The CDR3 DNA reads as TGTGCCAGCAGCGTAGTAAATGGAAACACCATATATTTT. This sequence encodes CASSVVNGNTIYF.

The V call is TRBV5-4, the J call TRBJ1-2; D call uncertain. Trimming took off 2 bases at V and 11 bases at J, with 16 bases between the two ends. The length of the CDR3 is 13 residues. The germline V gene has CDR1 SGHNT and CDR2 YYREEE (reference sequence). The chain's CDR3 is CASSFEQITRYTF. In DNA, the CDR3 is TGTGCCAGCAGCTTCGAACAGATCACGCGATACACCTTC.

J is TRBJ1-2 and V is TRBV4-3; 7 nucleotides align to TRBD1. There are 15 residues in the CDR3. The V gene end was trimmed by 1 base and the J gene end by 4 bases; junction bases not matched to a gene: 6. Germline loops: CDR1 LGHNA, CDR2 YSLEER. The CDR3: CASSQGFQGGYGYTF. The CDR3 DNA follows: TGCGCCAGCAGCCAAGGTTTTCAGGGGGGCTATGGCTACACCTTC.

The chain uses TRBV10-3 and TRBJ1-4, with TRBD1 matching over 10 bases. Trimming cost V 6 bases and J 8 bases; bases outside gene matches: 9. The CDR3 covers 15 residues. The germline gives CDR1 ENHRY, CDR2 SYGVKD. The CDR3 DNA reads as TGTGCCATCAGGGAACCGGGACAGGGGACCGAAAAACTGTTTTTT. Translating it yields CAIREPGQGTEKLFF.

The J gene is TRBJ1-5, the V gene TRBV27; no reliable D call. The germline gives CDR1 MNHEY, CDR2 SMNVEV (reference sequence). The CDR3 has 14 residues. Trimming stripped 4 bases from V and 9 bases from J, with 16 bases between. CDR3 DNA sequence: TGTGCCAGCAGTTCCTCAGGATCTTTATCGCCCCAGCATTTT. This codes for CASSSSGSLSPQHF.